This is a list of T cell receptor beta chains from one sample in a study of T cell responses to AZD1222 COVID-19 vaccine. Assay: immunoSEQ multiplex PCR; the TCRdb copy retains only in-frame clones and omits some. This table holds under 85,000 clones, 88% found once. The sequenced sample was peripheral blood, obtained on day 0 of AZD1222 vaccination. Receptors originate from an adult in good health. The CDR3 runs from the conserved cysteine through the conserved F or W. The D gene is left open where the match is weak. Clone size, where shown, is once, few, many, or a class for clones that have expanded.

D: NA
J: TRBJ1-1
size: NA
V: TRBV28
DNA: TGTGCCAGCATCAGAAGCCAGCGCAATTCTGAAGCTTTCTTT
CDR3: CASIRSQRNSEAFF

D: TRBD2
J: TRBJ2-1
size: NA
V: TRBV5-4
DNA: TGTGCCAGCAGCCAAAAAATACTAGCGGGACACAATGAGCAGTTCTTC
CDR3: CASSQKILAGHNEQFF

D: NA
J: TRBJ1-4
size: NA
V: TRBV7-9
DNA: TGTGCCAGCAGCTTGTCGCAGGGAGCTTATGAAAAACTGTTTTTT
CDR3: CASSLSQGAYEKLFF

D: NA
J: TRBJ1-1
size: NA
V: TRBV18
DNA: TGTGCCAGCTCACCACCGTCGACAGCGTTGAACACTGAAGCTTTCTTT
CDR3: CASSPPSTALNTEAFF

D: TRBD2
J: TRBJ2-1
size: NA
V: TRBV5-4
DNA: TGTGCCAGCAGCTTGTCACCGGGACTAGCGGGAGGGGTCGGTGAGCAGTTCTTC
CDR3: CASSLSPGLAGGVGEQFF

D: TRBD2
J: TRBJ2-1
size: NA
V: TRBV7-2
DNA: TGTGCCAGCAGCTTATTCAGCGGGAGACAGCAGTTCTTC
CDR3: CASSLFSGRQQFF

D: NA
J: TRBJ2-1
size: NA
V: TRBV6-5
DNA: TGTGCCAGCAGTCGTAGCGGTGAGCAGTTCTTC
CDR3: CASSRSGEQFF

D: NA
J: TRBJ2-5
size: NA
V: TRBV5-1
DNA: TGCGCCAGCAGCTTGCCACAGGGGAGGCCTCAAGAGACCCAGTACTTC
CDR3: CASSLPQGRPQETQYF

D: NA
J: TRBJ1-1
size: NA
V: TRBV5-6
DNA: TGTGCCAGCAGGTCTCCGAACCTGGACACTGAAGCTTTCTTT
CDR3: CASRSPNLDTEAFF

D: NA
J: TRBJ1-2
size: once
V: TRBV6-5
DNA: TGTGCCAGCAGTTACTCAGGGGCCATCTATGGCTACACCTTC
CDR3: CASSYSGAIYGYTF

D: TRBD2
J: TRBJ2-1
size: few
V: TRBV28
DNA: TGTGCCAGCAGTTTACAGAGCGGGAGGAATGAGCAGTTCTTC
CDR3: CASSLQSGRNEQFF

D: TRBD2
J: TRBJ2-2
size: NA
V: TRBV6-5
DNA: TGTGCCAGCACCACTACGGGGGGGACCGGGGAGCTGTTTTTT
CDR3: CASTTTGGTGELFF

D: NA
J: TRBJ2-5
size: once
V: TRBV19
DNA: TGTGCCAGTAGCGGGACTCTACAAGAGACCCAGTACTTC
CDR3: CASSGTLQETQYF

D: NA
J: TRBJ2-5
size: NA
V: TRBV6-4
DNA: TGTGCCAGCTTATTACAAGAGACCCAGTACTTC
CDR3: CASLLQETQYF

D: NA
J: TRBJ2-1
size: NA
V: TRBV3-1/TRBV3-2
DNA: TGTGCCATCAGCAGGGGGACTACCCCTAGTAGTGAGCAGTTCTTC
CDR3: CAISRGTTPSSEQFF